Listed here are 28 T cell receptor beta chains from one sample, sequenced in a study of T cell responses to AZD1222 COVID-19 vaccine (dated by TCRdb to 2020 to 2022). The method behind the library was the immunoSEQ multiplex PCR assay. TCRdb stores this immuneACCESS table with in-frame sequences only. Part of the clones is absent; in the studies checked, under half of the shortfall reflects unresolved V genes, and no reason is known for the rest. This sample has approximately 28,000 clones in its table, and roughly 90% of those were observed once. Clones ranked in the top ten supply approximately 14% of the sample. The time point label here, explained by the study, means: about 28 days (+/-7) after the second vaccine dose. Source: peripheral blood, taken 28 days after the second AZD1222 dose. These receptors all stem from an adult who received the AZD1222 COVID-19 vaccine.

The chain links TRBV7-3 to TRBJ2-7; 10 bases map to TRBD2. From germline, CDR1 is SGHTA and CDR2 FQGTGA. V shed 6 bases, J shed 3 bases, and the junction held 2 bases outside the gene matches. The CDR3 length is 13 residues. The CDR3 loop is CASSLAGGYEQYF. For the CDR3, the DNA is TGTGCCAGCAGTTTAGCGGGGGGCTACGAGCAGTACTTC. Full variable domain (remainder filled in from reference TRBV7-3 and TRBJ2-7): GAGVSQTPSNKVTEKGKYVELRCDPISGHTALYWYRQSLGQGPEFLIYFQGTGAADDSGLPNDRFFAVRPEGSVSTLKIQRTERGDSAVYLCASSLAGGYEQYFGPGTRLTVT.

This rearrangement joins TRBV5-6 to TRBJ2-7, with 12 bases aligning to TRBD2. Germline trimming cut 0 bases from V and 1 base from J; bases unmatched to any gene: 5. CDR3 size: 17 residues. CDR1 SGHDT and CDR2 YYEEEE come from the germline V gene. The chain's CDR3 is CASSLELAGGGSYEQYF. The CDR3, as DNA: TGTGCCAGCAGCTTGGAACTAGCGGGGGGAGGGTCCTACGAGCAGTACTTC.

The chain links TRBV3-1 (or the pseudogene TRBV3-2) to TRBJ1-6; 9 bases fit TRBD1. Trimming removed 5 bases from V and 8 bases from J; junction bases left unmatched: 7. CDR1 is LGHDT and CDR2 is YNNKEL in the germline V gene (reference sequence). The CDR3 runs 15 residues. CDR3 sequence (DNA): TGTGCCAGCAGCATTTGGGACAGGGCGTATTCACCCCTCCACTTT. This translates into CASSIWDRAYSPLHF.

This rearrangement joins TRBV5-6 to TRBJ1-3; D unclear. The CDR3 is 11 amino acids. The V end lost 3 bases, the J end lost 8 bases, and 6 bases lay between the germline ends. The V gene's germline CDR1 is SGHDT and CDR2 YYEEEE. CDR3 amino acids: CASSSGYTIYF. DNA for the CDR3: TGTGCCAGCAGCTCCGGGTACACCATATATTTT.

The table lists this clone with a count of one. This chain joins TRBV3-1 (or the pseudogene TRBV3-2) and TRBJ2-7; D is unclear. The CDR3 sequence is 16 residues long. Germline assignment: CDR1 LGHDT and CDR2 YNNKEL (reference sequence). With 0 bases removed from V and 3 bases from J, the gap between germline ends came to 15 bases. CDR3 loop: CASSQEPRLADYEQYF. The CDR3 DNA reads as TGTGCCAGCAGCCAAGAACCCCGACTGGCAGACTACGAGCAGTACTTC.

The chain is built from TRBV18 and TRBJ1-5, with a possible D match to TRBD1 (5 bases). Trimming stripped 3 bases from V and 3 bases from J, with 9 bases between. CDR3 size: 14 residues. CDR1 and CDR2 (germline): KGHSH, LQKENI. CDR3 DNA sequence: TGTGCCAGCTCACCCGGACACAACAATCAGCCCCAGCATTTT. It yields the protein CASSPGHNNQPQHF.

The chain uses TRBV4-3 and TRBJ2-2; TRBD2 agrees at 7 bases. The CDR3 covers 16 residues. CDR1 and CDR2 (germline): LGHNA, YSLEER. Trimming cost V 4 bases and J 0 bases; bases outside gene matches: 5. This CDR3 is CASSRSAGTNTGELFF. The CDR3 region has the DNA TGCGCCAGCAGCCGTTCAGCGGGGACGAACACCGGGGAGCTGTTTTTT.

The genes are TRBV27 and TRBJ1-2; 9 bases align to TRBD1. Germline V lookup: CDR1 MNHEY, CDR2 SMNVEV (reference sequence). V lost 6 bases, J lost 2 bases, and 16 bases stayed unmatched. The CDR3 totals 18 residues. CDR3 bases: TGTGCCAGCAGCCCAGATTCCCGCCGACAGGGGGGAAACTATGGCTACACCTTC. As protein: CASSPDSRRQGGNYGYTF.

The genes are TRBV4-1 and TRBJ1-5; D is undetermined. Trimming took 1 base from V and 0 from J, leaving 4 bases between them. The CDR3 runs 14 residues. Germline V gene sequence: CDR1 MGHRA, CDR2 YSYEKL. The CDR3 here is CASSQVSSNQPQHF. CDR3 DNA sequence: TGCGCCAGCAGCCAAGTCAGTAGCAATCAGCCCCAGCATTTT.

This chain uses TRBV6-5 with TRBJ2-3; 10 bases align to TRBD1. The CDR3 is 16 amino acids. The J segment lost 4 bases and the V segment lost 2 bases, leaving 6 bases of the junction unmatched. Germline lookup yields CDR1 MNHEY and CDR2 SVGAGI. This CDR3 is CASSYGGDRGADTQYF. The CDR3 DNA is TGTGCCAGCAGTTACGGAGGGGACAGGGGCGCAGATACGCAGTATTTT.

A remark on this clone: Distinct nucleotide sequences in the sample also encode this CDR3. V usage is TRBV5-1 and J usage is TRBJ1-3; tentatively, D is TRBD1 (5 bases). The CDR3 length is 14 residues. From germline, CDR1 is SGHRS and CDR2 YFSETQ. The V end lost 2 bases, the J end lost 7 bases, and 13 bases lay between the germline ends. CDR3 region: CASSLAGYGNTIYF. In nucleotides, the CDR3 is TGCGCCAGCAGCTTAGCAGGGTATGGGAACACCATATATTTT.

V is TRBV27 and J is TRBJ1-6; no definite D call. Germline assignment: CDR1 MNHEY and CDR2 SMNVEV (reference sequence). The CDR3 is 12 amino acids. V was clipped by 8 bases and J by 7 bases, with 9 bases between them. CDR3 sequence: CASGYKNSPLHF. For the CDR3, the DNA is TGTGCCAGCGGGTATAAGAATTCACCCCTCCACTTT.

The J gene is TRBJ2-5, the V gene TRBV7-9; 11 nucleotides agree with TRBD2. The CDR3 has 15 residues. V shed 3 bases and J 5 bases; nucleotides not matched to a gene: 5. The germline V gene encodes CDR1 SEHNR and CDR2 FQNEAQ (reference sequence). CDR3 DNA sequence: TGTGCCAGCAGCTTCGGAGCTAGCGGGGGGGAGACCCAGTACTTC. Protein product: CASSFGASGGETQYF.

This chain joins TRBV6-5 and TRBJ2-7; a weak D match, TRBD1 (6 bases). The V gene lost 6 bases and the J gene lost 1 base, with 16 bases spanning the gap. The CDR3 has 15 residues. Germline V gene lookup returns CDR1 MNHEY and CDR2 SVGAGI. Written as DNA, the CDR3 is TGTGCCAGCAGACTACAGGGCGTTCTTTCCTACGAGCAGTACTTC. It translates to CASRLQGVLSYEQYF.

The gene calls are TRBV5-1 and TRBJ1-2; tentatively, D is TRBD1 (5 bases). Germline CDR1 reads SGHRS; CDR2 reads YFSETQ. CDR3 length: 13 amino acids. The ends were cut back, 4 bases at V and 4 bases at J, with 11 bases in the middle. CDR3 amino acids: CASSQTDSYGYTF. The CDR3 DNA is TGCGCCAGCAGCCAAACCGACAGCTATGGCTACACCTTC. The entire variable domain, with the rest obtained from reference TRBV5-1 and TRBJ1-2, is as follows: KAGVTQTPRYLIKTRGQQVTLSCSPISGHRSVSWYQQTPGQGLQFLFEYFSETQRNKGNFPGRFSGRQFSNSRSEMNVSTLELGDSALYLCASSQTDSYGYTFGSGTRLTVV.

The chain carries TRBV4-1 and TRBJ2-3; 7 bases match TRBD2. The germline V gene has CDR1 MGHRA and CDR2 YSYEKL. J was trimmed by 1 base and V by 0 bases; bases with no gene match: 7. The CDR3 totals 17 residues. In DNA, the CDR3 is TGCGCCAGCAGCCAAGATCGAGGGAGGGGAGGCACAGATACGCAGTATTTT. It yields the protein CASSQDRGRGGTDTQYF.

This sequence joins TRBV7-3 and TRBJ2-2; 12 bases line up with TRBD2. Unmatched junction bases numbered 2, after V lost 5 bases and J lost 1 base. The germline gives CDR1 SGHTA, CDR2 FQGTGA. CDR3 length: 16 amino acids. CDR3: CASSRGLAGNTGELFF. The CDR3 DNA reads as TGTGCCAGCAGCCGGGGACTAGCGGGGAACACCGGGGAGCTGTTTTTT.

Here the CDR3 reads CASSRGTGRYEQYF. CDR3 DNA sequence: TGTGCCAGCAGCAGAGGGACAGGGAGGTACGAGCAGTACTTC. This rearrangement joins TRBV11-2 to TRBJ2-7, with 9 bases aligning to TRBD1. The CDR3 is 14 residues long. CDR1 and CDR2 from the germline V gene are SGHAT and FQNNGV. Germline trimming cut 5 bases from V and 4 bases from J; bases unmatched to any gene: 6.

The V call is TRBV27, the J call TRBJ1-5; no firm D call. V was shortened by 1 base and J by 1 base, with 2 bases between the two germline ends. Germline-derived CDR1 and CDR2 are MNHEY and SMNVEV (reference sequence). The CDR3 length is 13 residues. CDR3 loop: CASSLFSNQPQHF. For the CDR3, the DNA is TGTGCCAGCAGTTTATTCAGCAATCAGCCCCAGCATTTT.

This chain uses TRBV18 with TRBJ2-2; TRBD1 matches at 10 bases. The J segment lost 7 bases and the V segment lost 3 bases, leaving 2 bases of the junction unmatched. This CDR3 is 14 amino acids long. Germline CDR1 is KGHSH and CDR2 is LQKENI. The CDR3 is CASSPGQGNGELFF. The CDR3 DNA follows: TGTGCCAGCTCACCGGGACAGGGGAACGGGGAGCTGTTTTTT. The variable domain in full, with the rest retrieved from reference TRBV18 and TRBJ2-2, is NAGVMQNPRHLVRRRGQEARLRCSPMKGHSHVYWYRQLPEEGLKFMVYLQKENIIDESGMPKERFSAEFPKEGPSILRIQQVVRGDSAAYFCASSPGQGNGELFFGEGSRLTVL.

The rearrangement links TRBV10-3 to TRBJ1-6; a weak D match, TRBD1 (5 bases). Germline V gene sequence: CDR1 ENHRY, CDR2 SYGVKD. The V end was cut by 3 bases, the J end by 8 bases, with 11 bases between. CDR3 length: 14 amino acids. The CDR3 loop is CAISESEGYSPLHF. The CDR3 DNA reads TGTGCCATCAGTGAATCAGAGGGGTATTCACCCCTCCACTTT.

This clone was recorded once. The chain carries TRBV7-9 and TRBJ2-1, with 10 bases identical to TRBD2. Germline V gene data show CDR1 as SEHNR and CDR2 as FQNEAQ (reference sequence). V trimming: 9 bases; J trimming: 5 bases; junction bases outside the gene matches: 16. The CDR3 extends over 17 amino acids. CDR3 sequence: CASYLAGALNHHNEQFF. The CDR3 DNA reads as TGTGCCAGTTATCTAGCGGGGGCCCTAAACCACCACAATGAGCAGTTCTTC.

This rearrangement joins TRBV4-3 to TRBJ2-7, with 9 nucleotides matching TRBD2. This CDR3 has 16 amino acids. Germline-derived CDR1 and CDR2 are LGHNA and YSLEER. V lost 2 bases to trimming and J lost 1 base; unmatched junction nucleotides: 6. In DNA, the CDR3 is TGCGCCAGCAGCCAATCAATAGCGGGGGTATCCTACGAGCAGTACTTC. As protein: CASSQSIAGVSYEQYF.

Concerning this clone itself: An end of the junction does not agree with germline; a read error may underlie this. The chain is built from TRBV7-8 and TRBJ1-1; D not certain. The CDR3 has 15 amino acids. Germline assignment: CDR1 SGHVS and CDR2 FQNEAQ. The CDR3 DNA reads TGTGCCAGCAGCTTAGCGCGAGGTCGGAACCCTGAAGCTTTCTTT. Encoded protein: CASSLARGRNPEAFF.

The CDR3 reads CASSPRDLNTEAFF. As DNA, the CDR3 is TGTGCCAGCTCACCCAGGGATTTGAACACTGAAGCTTTCTTT. The J gene is TRBJ1-1, the V gene TRBV18; D is possibly TRBD1 (5 bases). Between the trimmed V and J ends, which lost 3 bases and 0 bases, there was a span of 8 bases. CDR3 size: 14 residues. CDR1 is KGHSH and CDR2 is LQKENI in the germline V gene.

The V gene is TRBV27, the J gene TRBJ2-7; 10 positions agree with TRBD1. The CDR3 is 15 amino acids. CDR1 is MNHEY and CDR2 is SMNVEV in the germline V gene (reference sequence). J lost 10 bases, V lost 5 bases, and 14 bases had no gene match. The CDR3 here is CASSHGPGQGSGQYF. As DNA, the CDR3 is TGTGCCAGCAGTCATGGTCCGGGACAGGGGTCCGGTCAGTACTTC.

The chain combines TRBV3-1 (or the pseudogene TRBV3-2) with TRBJ2-2; no firm D call. The CDR3 covers 14 residues. Looked up from germline, CDR1 is LGHDT and CDR2 is YNNKEL (reference sequence). Trimming stripped 1 base from V and 0 bases from J, with 3 bases between. This CDR3 is CASSQVPNTGELFF. The CDR3 DNA sequence: TGTGCCAGCAGCCAAGTCCCGAACACCGGGGAGCTGTTTTTT.

This sequence joins TRBV3-1 (or the pseudogene TRBV3-2) and TRBJ2-3, with 13 bases lining up with TRBD2. Germline loops: CDR1 LGHDT, CDR2 YNNKEL (reference sequence). The CDR3 is 17 amino acids. The J segment lost 5 bases and the V segment lost 4 bases, leaving 9 bases of the junction unmatched. The CDR3 sequence: CASSPQTSGGAGDTQYF. CDR3 DNA sequence: TGTGCCAGCAGCCCTCAAACTAGCGGGGGGGCCGGAGATACGCAGTATTTT.